A single sample gave rise to the 10 T cell receptor beta chains below, sequenced in a study of blood T cells in healthy people across ages. A sample-barcoded 5' primer and a J-beta primer mix were used in a second PCR of roughly 6 to 11 cycles. TCRdb ran MiXCR on the 5' RACE reads and lists one entry per CDR3 protein. Of 1.5 million to 1.9 million distinct CDR3 sequences listed, approximately 43% are singletons. The sample taken for sequencing was blood. All receptors derive from a woman aged 18 to 35 in good health.

The chain links TRBV20-1 to TRBJ1-5; 9 bases align to TRBD1. The CDR3 covers 15 residues. Germline-derived CDR1 and CDR2 are DFQATT and SNEGSKA (reference sequence). The V and J ends lost 1 base and 5 bases, in that order; junction bases with no gene match: 6. The CDR3 loop reads CSARGVTGGDQPQHF. The CDR3 DNA follows: TGCAGTGCTAGAGGTGTGACAGGGGGGGATCAGCCCCAGCATTTT.

This clonotype was seen a handful of times. The chain employs TRBV20-1 and TRBJ2-2; tentatively, D is TRBD2 (5 bases). Trimming pared 3 bases from V and 2 bases from J, leaving 10 bases between. Per germline, CDR1 DFQATT and CDR2 SNEGSKA (reference sequence). The CDR3 is 14 amino acids. CDR3 bases: TGCAGTGCTAGCCGGACTGGAAACACCGGGGAGCTGTTTTTT. Protein product: CSASRTGNTGELFF.

The rearrangement links TRBV4-3 to TRBJ2-3, with D unresolved. Germline assignment: CDR1 LGHNA and CDR2 YSLEER. This CDR3 is 15 amino acids long. V gave up 0 bases and J gave up 6 bases, with 13 bases separating them. Here the CDR3 DNA reads TGCGCCAGCAGCCAAGATCCGAGTTTGCCCGATACGCAGTATTTT. It specifies CASSQDPSLPDTQYF.

This clonotype was seen only a few times. The V gene is TRBV5-6, the J gene TRBJ2-1; either TRBD1 or TRBD2 may supply D (5 bases each). CDR1 is SGHDT and CDR2 is YYEEEE in the germline V gene. Trimming removed 4 bases at V and 6 bases at J, with 11 bases between. There are 13 residues in the CDR3. As DNA, the CDR3 is TGTGCCAGCAGCGACGGGGCTTCCAATGAGCAGTTCTTC. Translating gives CASSDGASNEQFF.

The rearrangement uses TRBV28 and TRBJ2-7, with D uncertain. From germline, CDR1 is MDHEN and CDR2 SYDVKM. This CDR3 has 15 amino acids. V lost 3 bases, J lost 0 bases, and 12 bases lay in between. This CDR3 is CASSFRHISSYEQYF. The CDR3 region has the DNA TGTGCCAGCAGTTTCCGACACATAAGCTCCTACGAGCAGTACTTC.

The V and J genes are TRBV10-3 and TRBJ2-1; 7 positions agree with TRBD2. V shed 6 bases, J shed 10 bases, and the junction held 9 bases outside the gene matches. Germline V gene lookup returns CDR1 ENHRY and CDR2 SYGVKD. This CDR3 spans 13 amino acids. The CDR3 reads CAISASGPYEQFF. The DNA for the CDR3 is TGTGCCATCAGCGCTAGCGGACCTTACGAGCAGTTCTTC.

V usage is TRBV5-5 and J usage is TRBJ2-5; D gene ambiguous. The J call may be mistaken, given a closer DNA end match to TRBJ2-7. The length of the CDR3 is 13 residues. CDR1 and CDR2 (germline): SGHKS, YYEKEE (reference sequence). CDR3 DNA sequence: TGTGCCAGCAGCTCTCTGACCCCCTACGAGCAGTACTTC. This gives the protein CASSSLTPYEQYF.

The rearrangement uses TRBV7-8 and TRBJ2-7, with D possibly TRBD1 on 5 matching bases. The V and J ends lost 5 bases and 2 bases respectively, with 10 bases between them. This CDR3 region has 13 residues. Germline CDR1 reads SGHVS; CDR2 reads FQNEAQ. This CDR3 reads CASSTRVPYEQYF. The CDR3 region has the DNA TGTGCCAGCAGCACCAGGGTTCCCTACGAGCAGTACTTC.

This clonotype has a handful of counts. J is TRBJ2-3 and V is TRBV10-3; TRBD1 matches at 7 bases. The CDR3 is 16 amino acids. V lost 3 bases and J lost 0; bases outside the gene matches: 6. Germline values: CDR1 ENHRY, CDR2 SYGVKD. The CDR3, as DNA: TGTGCCATCAGTGACCCGACAGGGCTGAGCACAGATACGCAGTATTTT. Its protein product is CAISDPTGLSTDTQYF.

This clonotype showed up just a few times. The chain has TRBV29-1 and TRBJ1-4, with D hard to call. CDR1 SQVTM and CDR2 ANQGSEA come from the germline V gene. The CDR3 is 13 amino acids. The V and J ends lost 4 bases and 4 bases respectively, with 10 bases between them. CDR3 DNA sequence: TGCAGCGTTGGGAGAAGGCTTAATGAAAAACTGTTTTTT. This codes for CSVGRRLNEKLFF.